Listed below are T cell receptor beta chains from one sample, sequenced in a study of T cell repertoires in cytomegalovirus infection. Using its own MiXCR run on the reads, TCRdb lists one record per CDR3 protein. The table lists 740,000 or so distinct CDR3 sequences, approximately 40% of them singletons. The material sequenced was PBMCs. These receptors were collected from a human donor in good health (CMV status not recorded). Some clones in this sample may be carry-over from other donors' samples. Both conserved end residues are trimmed from each CDR3.

J gene,V gene,CDR3 length,CDR3 protein
TRBJ2-3,TRBV7-2,13,ASSLSGRARDTQY
TRBJ2-7,TRBV2,13,ASRILAGVTYEQY
TRBJ2-7,TRBV6-1,10,ATLTSSYEQY
TRBJ1-1,TRBV19,12,ASTVGGPYTEAF
TRBJ2-3,TRBV7-9,13,ASSPREARTDTQY
TRBJ1-1,TRBV6-5,14,ASSSAGTTVRTEAF
TRBJ2-7,TRBV12-3/TRBV12-4,16,ASSLRTSGGAVSYEQY
TRBJ1-1,TRBV7-2,12,ASSGLGGNTEAF
TRBJ1-6,TRBV12-3/TRBV12-4,14,ASRTQGAAYNSPLH
TRBJ2-7,TRBV7-9,13,ASARDRTETYEQY
TRBJ1-1,TRBV12-3/TRBV12-4,14,ASSTLLGAWNTEAF
TRBJ2-2,TRBV27,13,ASSHGYGGTGELF
TRBJ1-1,TRBV28,12,ASSLILVNTEAF
TRBJ2-7,TRBV28,13,ASRSLTGLSYEQY
TRBJ1-4,TRBV28,13,ASSRVNRGSEKLF
TRBJ2-1,TRBV7-2,13,ASSSGTGSNNEQF
TRBJ2-1,TRBV6-6,11,ASIEGGGNEQF
TRBJ1-2,TRBV7-2,13,ASSLIGRSNYGYT
TRBJ2-1,TRBV20-1,13,SADSTWESYNEQF
TRBJ2-5,TRBV7-2,14,ASSPRAGDLKETQD
TRBJ2-7,TRBV7-9,14,ASSLGYSDRVYEQY
TRBJ2-5,TRBV11-2,16,ASSLVWTGGPFQETQY
TRBJ2-1,TRBV5-6,12,ASTRGARGNEQF
TRBJ1-6,TRBV11-2,13,ASRSQGRKNSPLH
TRBJ1-3,TRBV12-3/TRBV12-4,13,ASSTGGGSGNTIY
TRBJ1-1,TRBV28,13,ASSFRRQVNTEAF
TRBJ1-1,TRBV5-1,14,ASSPGPGRVGTEAF
TRBJ2-3,TRBV20-1,15,SAPDFGGTGGTDTQY
TRBJ2-3,TRBV7-9,13,ASRRGQGMTDTQY
TRBJ1-2,TRBV7-2,14,ASSLDVINSLYGYT
TRBJ1-5,TRBV27,14,ASKDRVEVPDQPQH
TRBJ2-7,TRBV7-8,15,ASSLRPLAGGPSEQY
TRBJ2-4,TRBV7-9,18,ASSSTRTAQDGRAKNIQY
TRBJ2-3,TRBV5-1,17,ASSTVAGGSLSSTDTQY
TRBJ2-7,TRBV7-2,14,ASSLEEGGFTYEQY
TRBJ2-2,TRBV19,13,ASSNRGRGPGELF
TRBJ1-5,TRBV18,16,ASSTKEQRPYSNQPQH
TRBJ2-5,TRBV14,15,ASSQRRPGRSGETQY
TRBJ2-5,TRBV24-1,10,ATSVMGETQY